This entry concerns a single T cell receptor beta chain. The assay was immunoSEQ multiplex PCR, and TCRdb's table has in-frame clones only and misses some. The sample yields approximately 980,000 clones, less than 85% seen once. These data belong to a study of shared clonotypes between healthy human individuals. V was trimmed by 3 bases and J by 1 base, leaving 12 bases between them. Germline-derived CDR1 and CDR2 are SEHNR and FQNEAQ (reference sequence). The CDR3 has 15 amino acids. V and J are TRBV7-9 and TRBJ2-5, with D possibly TRBD1 on 6 matching bases. This sequence originates from a man aged 18 to 30 in good health. Material: memory CD4+ T cells sorted from blood. The subset denotes: CD45RA-negative fraction. The chain's CDR3 is CASSLGRTAQETQYF. DNA of the CDR3: TGTGCCAGCAGCTTGGGCCGGACAGCCCAAGAGACCCAGTACTTC.